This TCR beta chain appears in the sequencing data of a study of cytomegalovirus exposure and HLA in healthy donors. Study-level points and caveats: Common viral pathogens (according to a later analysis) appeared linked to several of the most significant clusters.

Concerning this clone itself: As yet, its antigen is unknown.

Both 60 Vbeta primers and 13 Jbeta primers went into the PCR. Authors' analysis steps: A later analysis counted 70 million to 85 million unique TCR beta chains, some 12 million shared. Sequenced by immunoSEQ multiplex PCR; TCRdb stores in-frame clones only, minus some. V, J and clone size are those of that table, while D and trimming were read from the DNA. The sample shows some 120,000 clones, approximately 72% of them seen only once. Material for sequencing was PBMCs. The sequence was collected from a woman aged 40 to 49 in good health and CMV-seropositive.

The CDR3 bases are TGTGCCAGCAGCATCAGACAGGGGGGCACCGGGGAGCTGTTTTTT. It yields the protein CASSIRQGGTGELFF. J is TRBJ2-2 and V is TRBV7-6, with TRBD1 matching 9 bases. J gave up 4 bases and V 5 bases, and 5 bases lay outside the gene matches. CDR3 length equals 15 residues. In germline, CDR1 is SGHVS, CDR2 FNYEAQ.